This TCR beta chain was documented in a study of blood T cell repertoires in COVID-19. The overall study: T cells, B-cell-depleted T cells, or PBMCs provided the cDNA or gDNA that served as material.

Original data processing: Using reference gene primer amplification, nucleated cell counts were estimated. Only in-frame clones appear in the TCRdb table, and some are missing; sequencing was by immunoSEQ multiplex PCR. V, J and clone size are those of that table, while D and trimming were read from the DNA. The sample shows 200,000 to 250,000 clones, about 85% of them seen only once. In its sample, this clone was seen a few times. The V gene's germline CDR1 is LGHDT and CDR2 YNNKEL (reference sequence). V lost 4 bases and J lost 8; bases outside the gene matches: 9. There are 14 residues in the CDR3.

Sequencing was done on a sample of peripheral blood. The source is a man between 40 and 49 years old with acute or convalescent COVID-19. The chain joins TRBV3-1 (or the pseudogene TRBV3-2) to TRBJ1-1; 8 positions match TRBD1. The CDR3 sequence is CASSPDRVLGEAFF. DNA for the CDR3: TGTGCCAGCAGCCCGGACAGGGTCTTGGGGGAAGCTTTCTTT.